This T cell receptor beta chain comes out of a study of spatial heterogeneity in lung cancer. Overall study results and limits: Tracking of tumor mutation counts was seen in expanded intratumoral alpha and beta TCR counts.

TCRdb itself ran the 5' RACE reads through MiXCR, one entry per CDR3 protein. Here the sample spans fewer than 5,000 distinct CDR3 sequences, over 5% being singletons. Stated time point: sample taken at primary tumor resection. The donors were 72 patients with non-small cell lung cancer that was early-stage and untreated. V lost 3 bases and J lost 1, with 9 bases in between. This CDR3 region has 15 residues. CDR1 WNHNN and CDR2 SYGVQD come from the germline V gene (reference sequence). In this sample, this clonotype turned up many times. What it recognizes is unknown. The chain combines TRBV10-1 with TRBJ2-2; perhaps D is TRBD1 or TRBD2 (5 bases each). Sequenced material: lung tumor tissue, taken at surgery. This receptor was taken from a male donor with early-stage non-small cell lung cancer. CDR3: CASSDTGLNTGELFF. Written as DNA, the CDR3 is TGCGCCAGCAGTGATACGGGGCTGAACACCGGGGAGCTGTTTTTT.